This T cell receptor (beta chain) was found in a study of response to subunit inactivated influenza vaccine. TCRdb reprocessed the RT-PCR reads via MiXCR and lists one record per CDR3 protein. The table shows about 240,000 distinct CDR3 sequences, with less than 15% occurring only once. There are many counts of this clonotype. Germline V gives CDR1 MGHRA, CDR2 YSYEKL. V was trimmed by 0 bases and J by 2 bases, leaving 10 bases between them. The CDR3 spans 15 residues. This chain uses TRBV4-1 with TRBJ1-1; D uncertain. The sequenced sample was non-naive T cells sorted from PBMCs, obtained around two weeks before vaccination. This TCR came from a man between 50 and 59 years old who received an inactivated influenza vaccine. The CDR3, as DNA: TGCGCCAGCAGCCAAGATCCACGGCTTAACACTGAAGCTTTCTTT. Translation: CASSQDPRLNTEAFF.